Each of the 31 T cell receptor beta chains below was sequenced from the same sample in a study of OX40 agonist ivuxolimab in advanced cancers. The protocol was immunoSEQ multiplex PCR, while the TCRdb copy is restricted to in-frame clones and leaves out a portion. The table has 90,000 to 100,000 clones, 95% to 97% seen once. The specimen comprised CD4+ or CD8+ T cells sorted from blood, sampled in a trial of the OX40 agonist ivuxolimab. Source of these receptors: an adult with an advanced solid tumor such as melanoma, head and neck, liver or kidney cancer.

About this clone itself: This CDR3 is also generated by other DNA sequences in the sample. This rearrangement joins TRBV27 to TRBJ1-5, with TRBD1 as a possible D gene (6 bases). Germline V CDR1 and CDR2: MNHEY, SMNVEV (reference sequence). The V end was cut by 3 bases, the J end by 6 bases, with 9 bases between. This CDR3 is 13 amino acids long. CDR3 amino acids: CASSFGGSQPQHF. Here the CDR3 DNA reads TGTGCCAGCAGTTTTGGGGGCAGTCAGCCCCAGCATTTT.

The count of this clone is one. Mismatch with germline at one junction end may stem from a read error. Other DNA sequences in the sample encode the same CDR3. The chain carries TRBV5-5 and TRBJ1-6; D gene uncertain. The CDR3 sequence is 14 residues long. Germline CDR1 reads SGHKS; CDR2 reads YYEKEE (reference sequence). The DNA for the CDR3 is TGTGCTAGCAGTCATAGGGATGACAATTCACCCCTCCACTTT. As protein: CASSHRDDNSPLHF. The full variable domain, with the rest looked up from reference TRBV5-5 and TRBJ1-6, is DAGVTQSPTHLIKTRGQQVTLRCSPISGHKSVSWYQQVLGQGPQFIFQYYEKEERGRGNFPDRFSARQFPNYSSELNVNALLLGDSALYLCASSHRDDNSPLHFGNGTRLTVT.

The J gene is TRBJ2-2, the V gene TRBV19; unclear D gene. Trimming shortened V by 7 bases and J by 4 bases, and 10 bases separated the two germline ends. Germline V CDR1 and CDR2: LNHDA, SQIVND (reference sequence). The CDR3 totals 13 residues. The CDR3 sequence: CASIPGGTGELFF. The DNA for the CDR3 is TGTGCCAGTATTCCAGGCGGCACCGGGGAGCTGTTTTTT.

This chain uses TRBV11-3 with TRBJ2-7; no firm D call. The CDR3 runs to 13 residues. The germline V and J ends were trimmed by 5 bases and 3 bases, with 11 bases remaining between them. Germline V gives CDR1 SGHNT, CDR2 YENEEA. The CDR3 region has the DNA TGTGCCAGCAGCCCCTCGGCCGGCTACGAGCAGTACTTC. Translating it yields CASSPSAGYEQYF.

V and J are TRBV4-1 and TRBJ1-4; unclear D gene. Trimming shortened V by 1 base and J by 8 bases, and 14 bases separated the two germline ends. Germline V gives CDR1 MGHRA, CDR2 YSYEKL. The CDR3 spans 15 residues. DNA of the CDR3: TGCGCCAGCAGCCAAGGATCCCCAGGTCGGGAAAAACTGTTTTTT. This sequence encodes CASSQGSPGREKLFF.

In this sample, this clone turned up once. V gene TRBV13 combines with J gene TRBJ2-2; D is perhaps TRBD2 (6 bases). V lost 1 base and J lost 4, with 13 bases in between. CDR1 and CDR2 from the germline V gene are PRHDT and FYEKMQ (reference sequence). This CDR3 spans 16 amino acids. In nucleotides, the CDR3 is TGTGCCAGCAGCTTAGTTCACGGGAGAGCCACCGGGGAGCTGTTTTTT. Translating gives CASSLVHGRATGELFF.

This chain links TRBV9 with TRBJ1-2; D is possibly TRBD1 (5 bases). V shed 3 bases and J shed 2 bases, with 17 bases lying between them. Germline V gene lookup returns CDR1 SGDLS and CDR2 YYNGEE. The CDR3 totals 16 residues. CDR3 protein: CASSAREGRGNYGYTF. In DNA, the CDR3 is TGTGCCAGCAGCGCCAGGGAAGGCCGCGGGAACTATGGCTACACCTTC.

On this clone: At one of its ends the junction is not consistent with the germline gene, which may arise from a read error. V is TRBV10-2 and J is TRBJ2-1; D is undetermined. The CDR3 is 11 amino acids. Germline CDR1 is WSHSY and CDR2 is SAAADI. This CDR3 is CASREYNEQFF. Here the CDR3 DNA reads TGCGCCAGCAGGGAGTACAATGAGCAGTTCTTC.

Notes on this clone: It is unclear where the CDR3 begins or ends on the DNA, so no DNA is shown, and the CDR3 is as TCRdb lists it. V gene TRBV21-1 combines with J gene TRBJ2-1; TRBD2, as called in the table, went unchecked against the DNA. TRBV21-1 is given as a pseudogene. The CDR3 is 21 residues long, counting both termini. The CDR3 sequence: CASSKAPTSGGAYPCYNEQFF.

The chain uses TRBV27 and TRBJ2-1; 10 nucleotides agree with TRBD2. Germline CDR1 is MNHEY and CDR2 is SMNVEV (reference sequence). This CDR3 is 16 amino acids long. The J segment lost 4 bases and the V segment lost 1 base, leaving 4 bases of the junction unmatched. This CDR3 is CASSLLTSGLYNEQFF. For the CDR3, the DNA is TGTGCCAGCAGTTTATTGACTAGCGGGCTGTACAATGAGCAGTTCTTC.

This chain uses TRBV28 with TRBJ2-7; D is ambiguous. Germline-derived CDR1 and CDR2 are MDHEN and SYDVKM. The CDR3 has 15 amino acids. V dropped 4 bases and J dropped 0 bases, with 13 bases sitting between them. This CDR3 is CASSSPDLSSYEQYF. The CDR3 DNA sequence: TGTGCCAGCAGTTCTCCGGATCTCAGCTCCTACGAGCAGTACTTC. Variable domain in full (rest from reference TRBV28 and TRBJ2-7): DVKVTQSSRYLVKRTGEKVFLECVQDMDHENMFWYRQDPGLGLRLIYFSYDVKMKEKGDIPEGYSVSREKKERFSLILESASTNQTSMYLCASSSPDLSSYEQYFGPGTRLTVT.

The rearrangement uses TRBV19 and TRBJ1-1, with D possibly being TRBD1 (5 bases). Germline V gene lookup returns CDR1 LNHDA and CDR2 SQIVND (reference sequence). Trimming took off 0 bases at V and 0 bases at J, with 20 bases between the two ends. CDR3 length equals 19 residues. The CDR3 here is CASSIDSGGTKFMNTEAFF. CDR3 DNA sequence: TGTGCCAGTAGTATAGATAGTGGTGGGACCAAATTTATGAACACTGAAGCTTTCTTT.

The chain recombines TRBV25-1 with TRBJ1-2; D is possibly TRBD1 (6 bases). CDR1 is MGHDK and CDR2 is SYGVNS in the germline V gene. This CDR3 is 14 amino acids long. Trimming shortened V by 1 base and J by 4 bases, and 10 bases separated the two germline ends. Here the CDR3 reads CASSESDRFYGYTF. In DNA, the CDR3 is TGTGCCAGCAGTGAATCCGACAGGTTCTATGGCTACACCTTC.

As DNA, the CDR3 is TGTGCCAGCAGCATCGGACAGGGAGAGACCCAGTACTTC. Translation gives CASSIGQGETQYF. The chain links TRBV7-3 to TRBJ2-5; 8 nucleotides align to TRBD1. The V segment lost 5 bases and the J segment 4 bases; nucleotides outside the gene matches: 3. This CDR3 has 13 amino acids. In germline, CDR1 is SGHTA, CDR2 FQGTGA.

The chain couples TRBV7-9 to TRBJ1-1; D not certain. The CDR3 is 15 amino acids. Germline CDR1 SEHNR, CDR2 FQNEAQ (reference sequence). V lost 8 bases, J lost 8 bases, and 24 bases lay in between. CDR3 nucleotide sequence: TGTGCCAGCTCCATCCTGACCGGACGCGAGCACGAAGCTTTCTTT. It translates to CASSILTGREHEAFF.

The chain links TRBV4-1 to TRBJ2-7; TRBD2 is a possible D gene (5 bases). Trimming took 0 bases from V and 3 from J, leaving 6 bases between them. CDR1 is MGHRA, CDR2 YSYEKL, per germline. The CDR3 sequence is 13 residues long. As DNA, the CDR3 is TGCGCCAGCAGCCAAGATCGGGGCTACGAGCAGTACTTC. Its protein is CASSQDRGYEQYF.

J is TRBJ2-5 and V is TRBV10-1; 10 bases line up with TRBD1. The germline V gene has CDR1 WNHNN and CDR2 SYGVQD (reference sequence). V dropped 1 base and J dropped 3; count of bases not matched to a gene: 2. The CDR3 loop spans 15 amino acids. The chain's CDR3 is CASSEFGTGEETQYF. CDR3 nucleotides: TGCGCCAGCAGTGAGTTTGGGACAGGGGAAGAGACCCAGTACTTC.

The CDR3 loop reads CASSRRASGVYEQYF. The CDR3 bases are TGTGCCAGCTCAAGAAGGGCTAGCGGGGTATACGAGCAGTACTTC. The chain employs TRBV6-6 and TRBJ2-7; 9 nucleotides line up with TRBD2. J was trimmed by 4 bases and V by 8 bases; bases with no gene match: 12. Germline-derived CDR1 and CDR2 are MNHNY and SVGAGI (reference sequence). CDR3 length: 15 residues.

Concerning this clone itself: Mismatch with germline at one junction end may stem from a read error. The chain carries TRBV5-1 and TRBJ2-2; maybe TRBD1 (6 bases). Germline CDR1 reads SGHRS; CDR2 reads YFSETQ. The CDR3 spans 14 residues. For the CDR3, the DNA is TGCGCCAGCAGCTTGAATACAGGGAACGCCGGGGACATTTTT. Protein sequence: CASSLNTGNAGDIF.

The table lists this clone with a count of one. The V and J genes are TRBV5-1 and TRBJ2-7, with 8 positions matching TRBD1. CDR3 length equals 14 residues. V lost 6 bases and J lost 4; bases outside the gene matches: 9. CDR1 and CDR2 (germline): SGHRS, YFSETQ. In DNA form, the CDR3 reads TGCGCCAGCACCCCTTATGGGACAGGTTACGAGCAGTACTTC. Its translation is CASTPYGTGYEQYF.

The V and J genes are TRBV29-1 and TRBJ2-5; no definite D call. The CDR3 is 13 residues long. The V end lost 7 bases, the J end lost 2 bases, and 14 bases lay between the germline ends. Germline V gene sequence: CDR1 SQVTM, CDR2 ANQGSEA. In DNA, the CDR3 is TGCAGCGCCCGACGGGCGGATCAAGAGACCCAGTACTTC. This sequence encodes CSARRADQETQYF.

The chain recombines TRBV5-6 with TRBJ2-2, with 8 bases aligning to TRBD2. V was clipped by 0 bases and J by 7 bases; unmatched bases: 8. CDR3 length: 16 residues. The germline gives CDR1 SGHDT, CDR2 YYEEEE. This CDR3 is CASSLVPAGAGGELFF. The DNA for the CDR3 is TGTGCCAGCAGCTTGGTTCCAGCGGGGGCAGGCGGGGAGCTGTTTTTT.

The rearrangement uses TRBV19 and TRBJ2-7; 11 bases agree with TRBD2. The CDR3 is made up of 15 amino acids. With V trimmed by 5 bases and J by 1 base, 4 bases remained unmatched. Germline CDR1 LNHDA, CDR2 SQIVND (reference sequence). CDR3 in amino acids: CASSPSGGRSYEQYF. The CDR3 DNA reads TGTGCCAGTAGTCCTAGCGGGGGGAGATCCTACGAGCAGTACTTC.

The chain links TRBV27 to TRBJ2-6, with D perhaps TRBD1 or TRBD2 (5 bases each). The CDR3 totals 14 residues. The V and J ends lost 6 bases and 4 bases respectively, with 10 bases between them. From germline, CDR1 is MNHEY and CDR2 SMNVEV (reference sequence). The CDR3 sequence: CASRQGAGANVLTF. The CDR3 region has the DNA TGTGCCAGCAGGCAGGGAGCCGGGGCCAACGTCCTGACTTTC.

The chain joins TRBV5-6 to TRBJ1-3, with unresolved D. Trimming removed 1 base from V and 4 bases from J, with 9 bases in between. Germline CDR1 SGHDT, CDR2 YYEEEE. The CDR3 loop spans 14 amino acids. The CDR3 bases are TGTGCCAGCAGCTTGAACGGTAGGGGAAACACCATATATTTT. Encoded protein: CASSLNGRGNTIYF.

V usage is TRBV11-2 and J usage is TRBJ1-1, with D possibly matching TRBD1 (5 bases). The CDR3 is made up of 18 amino acids. The V and J ends lost 2 bases and 5 bases respectively, with 24 bases between them. The germline gives CDR1 SGHAT, CDR2 FQNNGV. The CDR3 DNA reads as TGTGCCAGCAGCTTACATGGGGCAGGGATGAGGGTGGGGACTGAAGCTTTCTTT. Protein sequence: CASSLHGAGMRVGTEAFF.

V gene TRBV27 combines with J gene TRBJ2-1; 11 nucleotides match TRBD1. The junction had 22 bases not matched to a gene; V was cut back by 5 bases and J by 4 bases. This CDR3 spans 21 amino acids. Looked up from germline, CDR1 is MNHEY and CDR2 is SMNVEV (reference sequence). CDR3 region: CASSPPDERDRGSPSYNEQFF. Here the CDR3 DNA reads TGTGCCAGCAGTCCCCCCGATGAACGGGACAGGGGGTCCCCTTCATACAATGAGCAGTTCTTC.

This clone was seen only once. This chain connects TRBV28 to TRBJ2-6; D gene unclear. Germline CDR1 reads MDHEN; CDR2 reads SYDVKM. Trimming pared 6 bases from V and 2 bases from J, leaving 8 bases between. CDR3 length: 14 residues. The DNA for the CDR3 is TGTGCCAGCAGACCCTTAACTGGGGCCAACGTCCTGACTTTC. Its translation is CASRPLTGANVLTF.

The chain has TRBV10-3 and TRBJ2-3; the D is unclear. Trimming cost V 0 bases and J 2 bases, with 6 bases left between them. Germline V gene data show CDR1 as ENHRY and CDR2 as SYGVKD. The length of the CDR3 is 14 residues. CDR3 sequence reads: CAISESGSTDTQYF. The CDR3 region has the DNA TGTGCCATCAGTGAGTCGGGGTCCACAGATACGCAGTATTTT.

J is TRBJ1-1 and V is TRBV11-2; TRBD1 might be the D (6 bases). CDR3 length equals 12 residues. Germline V CDR1 and CDR2: SGHAT, FQNNGV. V dropped 5 bases and J dropped 4 bases, with 8 bases sitting between them. The CDR3 protein is CASSPRGTEAFF. The CDR3, as DNA: TGTGCCAGCAGCCCCAGGGGCACTGAAGCTTTCTTT.

This clone was recorded only once. In DNA form, the CDR3 reads TGTGCCAGCAGCTTAAGGGGCAGTTCGACTGACTACGAGCAGTACTTC. Residues: CASSLRGSSTDYEQYF. The chain uses TRBV7-9 and TRBJ2-7; possibly TRBD1 for D (5 bases). V dropped 2 bases and J dropped 3 bases, with 17 bases sitting between them. CDR3 size: 16 residues. Germline CDR1 SEHNR, CDR2 FQNEAQ (reference sequence).